Given below is one T cell receptor beta chain in context. The sample comes from a study of blood T cell repertoires in COVID-19. In the study overall: Both acute and convalescent COVID-19 samples were obtained from the United States, Italy and Spain. The analysed material was cDNA or gDNA that came from T cells, B-cell-depleted T cells, or PBMCs.

Some clones are missing from TCRdb's copy, which holds only in-frame ones; the method was immunoSEQ multiplex PCR. Of about 480,000 clones in the sample, around 89% were seen once. The CDR3 totals 16 residues. Germline V gene lookup returns CDR1 SGHAT and CDR2 FQNNGV. Trimming removed 3 bases at V and 4 bases at J, with 17 bases between. For recovered donors of Cohort 3, there were two negative PCRs, clearance, or symptom resolution. The sequence was collected from a woman in her forties who had recovered from COVID-19. The sequenced sample was PBMCs or T cells enriched from blood (not recorded which). The chain recombines TRBV11-2 with TRBJ2-3; D perhaps matches TRBD1 (5 bases). CDR3 nucleotide sequence: TGTGCCAGCAGCTTCCTGGGCCAGGGCGGATCAGATACGCAGTATTTT. Residues: CASSFLGQGGSDTQYF.